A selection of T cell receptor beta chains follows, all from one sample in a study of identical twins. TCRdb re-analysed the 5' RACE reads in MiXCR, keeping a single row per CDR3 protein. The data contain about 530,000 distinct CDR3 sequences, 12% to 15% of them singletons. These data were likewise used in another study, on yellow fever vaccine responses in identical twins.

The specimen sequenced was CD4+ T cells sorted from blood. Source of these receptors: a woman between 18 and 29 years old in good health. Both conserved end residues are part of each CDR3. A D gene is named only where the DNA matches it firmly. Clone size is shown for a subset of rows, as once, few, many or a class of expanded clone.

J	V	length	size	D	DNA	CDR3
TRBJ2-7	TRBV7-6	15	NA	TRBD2	TGTGCCAGCAGCGAGCCGGGACTAGGTCAAGGAAGGCAGTACTTC	CASSEPGLGQGRQYF
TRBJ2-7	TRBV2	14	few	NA	TGTGCCAGCAGCGATGAAAGGAGCTCCTACGAGCAGTACTTC	CASSDERSSYEQYF
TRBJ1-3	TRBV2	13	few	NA	TGTGCCAGCAGGCCCCCCTCCAGGAACACCATATATTTT	CASRPPSRNTIYF
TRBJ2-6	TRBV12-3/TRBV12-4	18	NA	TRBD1	TGTGCCAGCAGTTCCAGGACAGGGGCTTTCTCTGGGGCCAACGTCCTGACTTTC	CASSSRTGAFSGANVLTF
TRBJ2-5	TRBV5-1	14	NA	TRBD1	TGCGCCAGCAGCGCACAGGGGGGATCGGAGACCCAGTACTTC	CASSAQGGSETQYF
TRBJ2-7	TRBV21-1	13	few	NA	TGTGCCAGCAGCAACCCGGACAGCTACGAGCAGTACTTC	CASSNPDSYEQYF
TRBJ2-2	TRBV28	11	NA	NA	TGTGCCAGCAGCGTCGGCGTGGAGCTGTTTTTT	CASSVGVELFF
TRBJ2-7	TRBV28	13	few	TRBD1	TGTGCCAGCAGTCCAGGAGACCGGGACAGGGGGGACTTC	CASSPGDRDRGDF
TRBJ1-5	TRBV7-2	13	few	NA	TGTGCCAGCAGCTTATTGGGTTTTCAGCCCCAGCATTTT	CASSLLGFQPQHF
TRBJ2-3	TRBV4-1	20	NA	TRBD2	TGCGCCAGCAGCCAACGGGGTCCGCTTTTTCGCCAGACTAGCAGAGATACGCAGTATTTT	CASSQRGPLFRQTSRDTQYF
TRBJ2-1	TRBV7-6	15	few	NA	TGTGCCAGCAGCTTTGGGCAGGGGCTTTGGAATGAGCAGTTCTTC	CASSFGQGLWNEQFF
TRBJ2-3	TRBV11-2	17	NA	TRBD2	TGTGCCAGCAGTCTACGCCGCAGTAGCGGGGACGCAGATACGCAGTATTTT	CASSLRRSSGDADTQYF
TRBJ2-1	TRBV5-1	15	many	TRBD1	TGTGCCAGCAGCTTAGGACAGGGGGGGTACAATGAGCAGTTCTTC	CASSLGQGGYNEQFF
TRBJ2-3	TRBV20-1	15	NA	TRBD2	TGCAGTGCTAGAGCTAGCGGGAGGGGTCCAGATACGCAGTATTTT	CSARASGRGPDTQYF
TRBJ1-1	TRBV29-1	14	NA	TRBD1	TGCAGCGTTGTACCGGGACAGGTGAACACTGAAGCTTTCTTT	CSVVPGQVNTEAFF
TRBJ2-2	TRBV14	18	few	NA	TGTGCCAGCAGCCAAGAGGGGGGTTTGCCCCCGAACACCGGGGAGCTGTTTTTT	CASSQEGGLPPNTGELFF
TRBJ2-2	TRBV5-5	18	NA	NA	TGTGCCAGCAGCTTGGTCCTCTCCGGGACAACGAACACCGGGGAGCTGTTTTTT	CASSLVLSGTTNTGELFF
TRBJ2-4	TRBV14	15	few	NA	TGTGCCAGCAGCCAAGGGGCGTTAGCCAAAAACATTCAGTACTTC	CASSQGALAKNIQYF
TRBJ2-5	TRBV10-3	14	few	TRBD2	TGTGCCATCAGTGTGACTAGCGGGAGAGAGACCCAGTACTTC	CAISVTSGRETQYF
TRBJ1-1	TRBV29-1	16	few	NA	TGCAGCGTTGTATCGGGGAGGTGGACCGCTAGCACTGAAGCTTTCTTT	CSVVSGRWTASTEAFF
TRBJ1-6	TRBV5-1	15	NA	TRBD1	TGCGCCAGCAGCTTCCAGGGGGCTGGTGATTCACCCCTCCACTTT	CASSFQGAGDSPLHF
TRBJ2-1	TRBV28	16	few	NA	TGTGCCAGCCGCCTAAGGGAGACTCGCCGCGAGAATGAGCAGTTCTTC	CASRLRETRRENEQFF
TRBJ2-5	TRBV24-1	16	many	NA	TGTGCCACCAGTGACGGGACACAAAGCTTCCAAGAGACCCAGTACTTC	CATSDGTQSFQETQYF
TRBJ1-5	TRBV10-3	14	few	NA	TGTGCCATCAAGGATGAGGCAGGCAATCAGCCCCAGCATTTT	CAIKDEAGNQPQHF
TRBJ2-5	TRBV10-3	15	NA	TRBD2	TGTGCCATCAGGGGGACTAGCGGGAATCAAGAGACCCAGTACTTC	CAIRGTSGNQETQYF